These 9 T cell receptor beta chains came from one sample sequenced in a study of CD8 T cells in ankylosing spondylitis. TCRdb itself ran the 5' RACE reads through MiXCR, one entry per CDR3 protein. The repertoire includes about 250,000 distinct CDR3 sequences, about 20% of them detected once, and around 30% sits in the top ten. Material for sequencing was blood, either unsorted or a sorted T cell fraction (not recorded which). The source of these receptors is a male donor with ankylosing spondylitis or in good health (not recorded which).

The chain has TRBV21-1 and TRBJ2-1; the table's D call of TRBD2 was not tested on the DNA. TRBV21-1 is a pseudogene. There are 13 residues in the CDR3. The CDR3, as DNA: TGTGCCGGGGGGGCTAGCGGGAGTCATGAGCAGTTCTTC. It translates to CAGGASGSHEQFF.

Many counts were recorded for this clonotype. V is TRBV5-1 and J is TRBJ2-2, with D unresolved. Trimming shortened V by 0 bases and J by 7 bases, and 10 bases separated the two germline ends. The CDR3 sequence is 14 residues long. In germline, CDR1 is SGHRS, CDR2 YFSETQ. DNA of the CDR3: TGCGCCAGCAGCTTGGGGACCTACAGCGGGGAGCTGTTTTTT. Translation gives CASSLGTYSGELFF.

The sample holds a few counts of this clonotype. This CDR3 reads CASSYGTVYGYTF. CDR3 nucleotide sequence: TGTGCCAGCAGCTATGGGACAGTCTATGGCTACACCTTC. The rearrangement uses TRBV7-9 and TRBJ1-2; 7 bases are a match to TRBD1. Germline V gene lookup returns CDR1 SEHNR and CDR2 FQNEAQ (reference sequence). V dropped 4 bases and J dropped 4; count of bases not matched to a gene: 3. There are 13 residues in the CDR3. The variable domain in full, completed from reference TRBV7-9 and TRBJ1-2, reads DTGVSQNPRHKITKRGQNVTFRCDPISEHNRLYWYRQTLGQGPEFLTYFQNEAQLEKSRLLSDRFSAERPKGSFSTLEIQRTEQGDSAMYLCASSYGTVYGYTFGSGTRLTVV.

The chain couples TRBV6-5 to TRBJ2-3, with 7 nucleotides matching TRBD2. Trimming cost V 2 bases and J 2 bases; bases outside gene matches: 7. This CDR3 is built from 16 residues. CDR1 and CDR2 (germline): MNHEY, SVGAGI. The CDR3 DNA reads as TGTGCCAGCAGTTACCTTGCAGCGGGATTCACAGATACGCAGTATTTT. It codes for CASSYLAAGFTDTQYF.

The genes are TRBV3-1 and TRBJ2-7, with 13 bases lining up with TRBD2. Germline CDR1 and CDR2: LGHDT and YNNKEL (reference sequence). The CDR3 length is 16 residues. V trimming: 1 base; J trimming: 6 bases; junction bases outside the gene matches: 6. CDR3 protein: CASSQARTSGSLEQYF. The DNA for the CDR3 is TGTGCCAGCAGCCAAGCCCGGACTAGCGGGAGCCTCGAGCAGTACTTC.

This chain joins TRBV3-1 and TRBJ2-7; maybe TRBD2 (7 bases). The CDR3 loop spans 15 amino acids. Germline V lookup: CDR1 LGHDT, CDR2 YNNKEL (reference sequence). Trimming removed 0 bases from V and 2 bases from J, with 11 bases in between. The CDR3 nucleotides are TGTGCCAGCAGCCAAGAAGGGGGGGCAGCCTACGAGCAGTACTTC. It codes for CASSQEGGAAYEQYF.

DNA for the CDR3: TGTGCCACCAGCACTAGGACAGGACTCGGGCAGTACTTC. It yields the protein CATSTRTGLGQYF. J is TRBJ2-7 and V is TRBV15; 7 bases line up with TRBD1. Losses at the gene ends were 4 bases for V and 9 bases for J; bases not matched to a gene: 9. The CDR3 runs to 13 residues. Germline loops: CDR1 LNHNV, CDR2 YYDKDF (reference sequence).

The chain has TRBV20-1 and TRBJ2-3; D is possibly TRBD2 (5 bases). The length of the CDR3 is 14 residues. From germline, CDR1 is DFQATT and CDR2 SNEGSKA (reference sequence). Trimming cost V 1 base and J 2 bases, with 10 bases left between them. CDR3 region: CSARVSGLTDTQYF. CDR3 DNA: TGCAGTGCTAGAGTCAGCGGACTCACAGATACGCAGTATTTT.

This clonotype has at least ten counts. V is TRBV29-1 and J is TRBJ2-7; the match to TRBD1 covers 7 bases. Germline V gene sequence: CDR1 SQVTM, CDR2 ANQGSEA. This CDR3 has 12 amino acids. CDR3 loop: CSTRDSSYEQYF. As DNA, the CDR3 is TGCAGTACCCGGGACAGCTCCTACGAGCAGTACTTC.